This TCR beta chain was sequenced during a study of T-cell reconstitution after alpha-beta-depleted transplantation in children. General study results and limits: Where some patients showed high TCRbeta diversity at day 60, it came from recipient T cells and thymic progenitors that had survived. Several hundred graft clones that had expanded were reportedly the source of alpha-beta T cells about two months after transplant. Hyperexpanded clones declined; after one year, newly produced T cells mostly supplied diversity.

This clonotype was recorded at least ten times. Its antigen is unknown. This CDR3 is 16 amino acids long. Trimming left V 0 bases short and J 0 bases short, with 12 bases between. Per germline, CDR1 SGHKS and CDR2 YYEKEE (reference sequence). During its preparation, the TCRbeta library received unique molecular identifiers. TCRdb re-called the PCR reads through MiXCR, storing one row per CDR3 protein. The sample gives about 170,000 distinct CDR3 sequences, 8.5% to 14% of which show up once; approximately 13% is in the top ten. This chain uses TRBV5-5 with TRBJ1-1, with a possible D match to TRBD1 (5 bases). The sample consisted of PBMCs, taken before TCRalphabeta/CD19-depleted stem cell transplant. The TCR sequence derives from a boy aged 2 to 9 with acute myeloid leukemia, due to receive a stem cell transplant. CDR3 nucleotides: TGTGCCAGCAGCTTGGGCTATGGGGGTTTGAACACTGAAGCTTTCTTT. Protein product: CASSLGYGGLNTEAFF.